Listed here are 21 T cell receptor beta chains from one sample, sequenced in a study of T-cell reconstitution after alpha-beta-depleted transplantation in children. During its preparation, the TCRbeta library received unique molecular identifiers. Each CDR3 protein gets one entry after TCRdb re-called the PCR reads with MiXCR. The table has approximately 190,000 distinct CDR3 sequences, about 6% seen once. Sequenced here: PBMCs, sampled before TCRalphabeta/CD19-depleted stem cell transplant. The receptors were gathered from a girl in the first two years of life with combined immunodeficiency, due to receive a stem cell transplant.

Ten or more counts support this clonotype. The CDR3 spells CASSHLLPGLVNEQFF. For the CDR3, the DNA is TGTGCCAGCAGCCACCTACTCCCGGGACTAGTCAATGAGCAGTTCTTC. This chain connects TRBV3-1 to TRBJ2-1; 8 positions match TRBD2. The ends lost 3 bases at V and 6 bases at J; junction bases unmatched: 10. Germline CDR1 is LGHDT and CDR2 is YNNKEL (reference sequence). This CDR3 is built from 16 residues.

This clonotype occurred many times. This chain connects TRBV7-2 to TRBJ1-4; D uncertain. Per the germline V gene, CDR1 is SGHTA and CDR2 is FQGNSA. The CDR3 consists of 15 residues. Trimming took 1 base from V and 8 from J, leaving 14 bases between them. The CDR3 sequence: CASSLGSPRSEKLFF. The CDR3 bases are TGTGCCAGCAGCTTAGGGAGCCCACGTTCGGAAAAACTGTTTTTT.

This clonotype was observed a few times. The chain is built from TRBV28 and TRBJ1-5, with D tentatively TRBD1 (6 bases). The CDR3 has 14 amino acids. Germline V lookup: CDR1 MDHEN, CDR2 SYDVKM. Trimming stripped 8 bases from V and 7 bases from J, with 18 bases between. In DNA form, the CDR3 reads TGTGCCAGCGGATCTTTGAGGGGGGGACAGCCCCAGCATTTT. This encodes CASGSLRGGQPQHF. The whole variable domain, remainder taken from reference TRBV28 and TRBJ1-5, is DVKVTQSSRYLVKRTGEKVFLECVQDMDHENMFWYRQDPGLGLRLIYFSYDVKMKEKGDIPEGYSVSREKKERFSLILESASTNQTSMYLCASGSLRGGQPQHFGDGTRLSIL.

This clonotype was found many times. The chain carries TRBV14 and TRBJ2-7; 9 bases are shared with TRBD1. This CDR3 contains 17 residues. With V trimmed by 0 bases and J by 3 bases, 9 bases remained unmatched. Germline V gene lookup returns CDR1 SGHDN and CDR2 FVKESK. This chain's CDR3 is CASSQDLLGDRDYEQYF. The CDR3 DNA reads as TGTGCCAGCAGCCAAGATCTCTTGGGGGACAGGGACTACGAGCAGTACTTC.

This clonotype was recorded many times. The chain is built from TRBV27 and TRBJ2-7; 10 bases are shared with TRBD1. J was trimmed by 4 bases and V by 1 base; bases with no gene match: 10. CDR1 and CDR2 (germline): MNHEY, SMNVEV (reference sequence). CDR3 length: 17 amino acids. The CDR3 region has the DNA TGTGCCAGCAGTTTATGGGGACCGGGACAGGGGAGATACGAGCAGTACTTC. It yields the protein CASSLWGPGQGRYEQYF.

This clonotype came up many times. The chain joins TRBV7-2 to TRBJ1-1, with a possible D match to TRBD1 (6 bases). Trimming shortened V by 4 bases and J by 2 bases, and 14 bases separated the two germline ends. Germline CDR1 and CDR2: SGHTA and FQGNSA. CDR3 size: 15 residues. CDR3 amino acids: CASSSYWGPNTEAFF. CDR3 in DNA: TGTGCCAGCAGCTCGTATTGGGGGCCTAACACTGAAGCTTTCTTT. The variable domain in full, completed from reference TRBV7-2 and TRBJ1-1, reads GAGVSQSPSNKVTEKGKDVELRCDPISGHTALYWYRQSLGQGLEFLIYFQGNSAPDKSGLPSDRFSAERTGGSVSTLTIQRTQQEDSAVYLCASSSYWGPNTEAFFGQGTRLTVV.

This clonotype was counted many times. This chain joins TRBV3-1 and TRBJ2-2, with D uncertain. The CDR3 covers 13 residues. Germline CDR1 reads LGHDT; CDR2 reads YNNKEL (reference sequence). Trimming stripped 2 bases from V and 6 bases from J, with 7 bases between. The CDR3 loop reads CASSQNRAGELFF. The CDR3 DNA sequence: TGTGCCAGCAGCCAAAACCGTGCCGGGGAGCTGTTTTTT.

The genes are TRBV12-3 or TRBV12-4 and TRBJ2-7; D may be TRBD2 (5 bases). The ends were cut back, 2 bases at V and 3 bases at J, with 11 bases in the middle. The CDR3 totals 14 residues. The CDR3 protein is CASSLRGSYYEQYF. The DNA of the CDR3 is TGTGCCAGCAGTTTACGGGGATCCTACTACGAGCAGTACTTC.

Ten or more counts support this clonotype. The chain recombines TRBV27 with TRBJ2-3, with D unresolved. V lost 6 bases to trimming and J lost 1 base, with 14 bases between them. Germline CDR1 is MNHEY and CDR2 is SMNVEV (reference sequence). The CDR3 is 15 amino acids. As DNA, the CDR3 is TGTGCCAGCAGAGAAGGCGAGTACCGCACAGATACGCAGTATTTT. Residues: CASREGEYRTDTQYF.

The table lists this clonotype with many counts. This chain links TRBV7-2 with TRBJ2-3; D remains unclear. Germline values: CDR1 SGHTA, CDR2 FQGNSA. The CDR3 sequence is 12 residues long. Between the trimmed V and J ends, which lost 3 bases and 6 bases, there was a span of 7 bases. Here the CDR3 reads CASSFPGDTQYF. For the CDR3, the DNA is TGTGCCAGCAGCTTCCCGGGTGATACGCAGTATTTT.

This clonotype was seen at least ten times. The chain couples TRBV7-2 to TRBJ2-1; D is undetermined. Deletions cut 5 bases from V and 9 bases from J, with 17 bases between. Germline V lookup: CDR1 SGHTA, CDR2 FQGNSA. The CDR3 runs to 14 residues. Written as DNA, the CDR3 is TGTGCCAGCAGCACCTTCGCCCTCTTCGGTGAGCAGTTCTTC. It specifies CASSTFALFGEQFF.

This clonotype was seen many times. The chain employs TRBV4-3 and TRBJ2-7; 7 bases map to TRBD1. This CDR3 contains 17 residues. The trim removed 0 bases at V and 2 bases at J, leaving 10 bases unmatched. CDR1 and CDR2 from the germline V gene are LGHNA and YSLEER. CDR3 sequence: CASSQDFDRELTYEQYF. CDR3 DNA: TGCGCCAGCAGCCAAGATTTCGACAGGGAGCTTACCTACGAGCAGTACTTC.

This clonotype was recorded a few times. The chain recombines TRBV2 with TRBJ2-3; 9 nucleotides match TRBD2. V shed 8 bases and J 2 bases; nucleotides not matched to a gene: 20. This CDR3 is built from 19 residues. Per germline, CDR1 SNHLY and CDR2 FYNNEI. The CDR3 DNA is TGTGCCAGCTGTTCCGGGGGCGGGAGGGCCCTTCCTTCCACAGATACGCAGTATTTT. Its translation is CASCSGGGRALPSTDTQYF.

This clonotype was picked up many times. The chain recombines TRBV20-1 with TRBJ1-2; D is perhaps TRBD1 (5 bases). The CDR3 covers 11 residues. Between the trimmed V and J ends, which lost 6 bases and 5 bases, there was a span of 10 bases. CDR1 is DFQATT and CDR2 is SNEGSKA in the germline V gene (reference sequence). As DNA, the CDR3 is TGCAGTGCCGAGACAGTTTATGGCTACACCTTC. Protein sequence: CSAETVYGYTF.

This clonotype was counted at least ten times. This sequence joins TRBV5-1 and TRBJ2-2; the match to TRBD1 covers 8 bases. This CDR3 is 19 amino acids long. Germline assignment: CDR1 SGHRS and CDR2 YFSETQ. V lost 5 bases to trimming and J lost 3 bases; unmatched junction nucleotides: 18. The CDR3 DNA reads TGCGCCAGCAGTCGCGGCCTCTTGATGACAGGGGTGGACACCGGGGAGCTGTTTTTT. Translated, it gives CASSRGLLMTGVDTGELFF.

This clonotype was detected a few times. The chain has TRBV7-8 and TRBJ1-4; the D gene is possibly TRBD1 (5 bases). This CDR3 region has 13 residues. The V gene's germline CDR1 is SGHVS and CDR2 FQNEAQ. Trimming pared 5 bases from V and 7 bases from J, leaving 11 bases between. CDR3 sequence reads: CASSRGGGEKLFF. CDR3 DNA: TGTGCCAGCAGCCGGGGGGGGGGTGAAAAACTGTTTTTT.

The chain combines TRBV3-1 with TRBJ2-2; 12 bases are shared with TRBD2. Germline V lookup: CDR1 LGHDT, CDR2 YNNKEL (reference sequence). The CDR3 has 16 amino acids. V was clipped by 4 bases and J by 6 bases; unmatched bases: 6. CDR3 amino acids: CASSLRLAGVSGELFF. The CDR3 coding sequence is TGTGCCAGCAGCCTCCGACTAGCGGGGGTATCCGGGGAGCTGTTTTTT.

The sample holds a few counts of this clonotype. V usage is TRBV29-1 and J usage is TRBJ2-1; 9 nucleotides line up with TRBD2. V dropped 1 base and J dropped 1; count of bases not matched to a gene: 5. The CDR3 covers 16 residues. Germline V gene sequence: CDR1 SQVTM, CDR2 ANQGSEA. This CDR3 is CSVEGLAGESYNEQFF. The CDR3 nucleotides are TGCAGCGTTGAAGGTTTAGCGGGAGAGTCCTACAATGAGCAGTTCTTC.

This clonotype has at least ten counts. The V and J genes are TRBV12-3 or TRBV12-4 and TRBJ2-5; no clear D gene. The ends were cut back, 1 base at V and 5 bases at J, with 5 bases in the middle. The CDR3 consists of 12 residues. As DNA, the CDR3 is TGTGCCAGCAGTTTAGAGGGTGAGACCCAGTACTTC. It is translated as CASSLEGETQYF.

This clonotype was seen a handful of times. J is TRBJ2-7 and V is TRBV9; 7 positions match TRBD1. After removal of 3 bases from V and 5 bases from J, the junction contained 11 bases not matched to a gene. Germline CDR1 is SGDLS and CDR2 is YYNGEE. This CDR3 spans 15 amino acids. For the CDR3, the DNA is TGTGCCAGCAGCGCTTCCGGGACAGCGCCCGACGAGCAGTACTTC. Translated: CASSASGTAPDEQYF.

This clonotype was seen repeatedly, ten times or more. The CDR3 coding sequence is TGCAGTGCTAGTAGGACAGCTGGAAACACCATATATTTT. Translated, it gives CSASRTAGNTIYF. The rearrangement joins TRBV20-1 to TRBJ1-3; TRBD1 is a possible D gene (6 bases). Trimming shortened V by 3 bases and J by 2 bases, and 8 bases separated the two germline ends. This CDR3 contains 13 residues. Germline lookup yields CDR1 DFQATT and CDR2 SNEGSKA (reference sequence).